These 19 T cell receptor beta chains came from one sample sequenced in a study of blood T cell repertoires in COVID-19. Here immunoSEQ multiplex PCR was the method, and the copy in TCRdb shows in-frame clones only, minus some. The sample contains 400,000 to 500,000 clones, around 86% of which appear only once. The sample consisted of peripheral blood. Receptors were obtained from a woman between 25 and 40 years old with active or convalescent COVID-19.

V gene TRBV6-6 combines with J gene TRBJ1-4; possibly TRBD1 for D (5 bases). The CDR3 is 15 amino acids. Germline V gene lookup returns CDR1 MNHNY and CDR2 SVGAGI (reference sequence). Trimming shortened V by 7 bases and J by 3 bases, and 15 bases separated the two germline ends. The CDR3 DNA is TGTGCCAGCACCACCCAGTTCAGGGCTAATGAAAAACTGTTTTTT. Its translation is CASTTQFRANEKLFF.

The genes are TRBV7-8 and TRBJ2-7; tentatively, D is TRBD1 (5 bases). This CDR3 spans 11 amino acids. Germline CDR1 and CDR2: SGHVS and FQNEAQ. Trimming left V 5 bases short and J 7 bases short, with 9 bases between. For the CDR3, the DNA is TGTGCCAGCAGCCTCAAGGGGGAGCAGTACTTC. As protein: CASSLKGEQYF.

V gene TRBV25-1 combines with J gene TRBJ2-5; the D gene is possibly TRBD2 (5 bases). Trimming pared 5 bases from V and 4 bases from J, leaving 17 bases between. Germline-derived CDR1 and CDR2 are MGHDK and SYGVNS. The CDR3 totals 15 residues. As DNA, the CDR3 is TGTGCCAGCAGTCCGCCCGGTGGGCGGGCAGAGACCCAGTACTTC. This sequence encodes CASSPPGGRAETQYF. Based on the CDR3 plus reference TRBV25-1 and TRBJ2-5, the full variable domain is EADIYQTPRYLVIGTGKKITLECSQTMGHDKMYWYQQDPGMELHLIHYSYGVNSTEKGDLSSESTVSRIRTEHFPLTLESARPSHTSQYLCASSPPGGRAETQYFGPGTRLLVL.

The CDR3 DNA is TGTGCCAGCAGCAAAGGGACAGGGGAGACCCAGTACTTC. Amino acids: CASSKGTGETQYF. The chain uses TRBV12-3 or TRBV12-4 and TRBJ2-5; 9 nucleotides line up with TRBD1. V lost 6 bases to trimming and J lost 5 bases; unmatched junction nucleotides: 4. The CDR3 totals 13 residues.

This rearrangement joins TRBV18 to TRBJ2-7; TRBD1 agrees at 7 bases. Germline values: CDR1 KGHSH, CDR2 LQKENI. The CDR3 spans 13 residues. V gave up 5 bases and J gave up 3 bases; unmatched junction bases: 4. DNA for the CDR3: TGTGCCAGCTCAGACCGGGACAGCTACGAGCAGTACTTC. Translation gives CASSDRDSYEQYF.

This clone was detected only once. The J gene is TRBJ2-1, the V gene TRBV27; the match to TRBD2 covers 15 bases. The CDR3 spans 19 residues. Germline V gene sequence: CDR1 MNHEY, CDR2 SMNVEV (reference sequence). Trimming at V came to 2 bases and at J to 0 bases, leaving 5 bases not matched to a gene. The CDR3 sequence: CASSLGLAGGPSSYNEQFF. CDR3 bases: TGTGCCAGCAGTTTAGGACTAGCGGGAGGGCCGAGCTCCTACAATGAGCAGTTCTTC.

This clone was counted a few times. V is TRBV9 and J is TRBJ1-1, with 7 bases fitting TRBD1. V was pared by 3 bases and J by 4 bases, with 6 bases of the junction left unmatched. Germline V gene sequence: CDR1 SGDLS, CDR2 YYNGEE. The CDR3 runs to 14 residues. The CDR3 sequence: CASSDSGGVTEAFF. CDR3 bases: TGTGCCAGCAGCGACTCAGGGGGTGTCACTGAAGCTTTCTTT.

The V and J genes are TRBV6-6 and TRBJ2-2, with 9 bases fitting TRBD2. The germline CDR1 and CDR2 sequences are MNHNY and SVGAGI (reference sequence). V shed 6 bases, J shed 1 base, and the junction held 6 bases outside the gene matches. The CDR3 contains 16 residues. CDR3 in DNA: TGTGCCAGCAGGTCGGGACTAGCTTTGAACACCGGGGAGCTGTTTTTT. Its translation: CASRSGLALNTGELFF.

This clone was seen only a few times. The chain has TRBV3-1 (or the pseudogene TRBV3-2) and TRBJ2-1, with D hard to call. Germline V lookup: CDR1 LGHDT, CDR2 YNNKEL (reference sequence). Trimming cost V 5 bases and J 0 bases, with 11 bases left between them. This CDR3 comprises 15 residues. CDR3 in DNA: TGTGCCAGCAGCATTAGCCCTAGCTCCTACAATGAGCAGTTCTTC. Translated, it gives CASSISPSSYNEQFF.

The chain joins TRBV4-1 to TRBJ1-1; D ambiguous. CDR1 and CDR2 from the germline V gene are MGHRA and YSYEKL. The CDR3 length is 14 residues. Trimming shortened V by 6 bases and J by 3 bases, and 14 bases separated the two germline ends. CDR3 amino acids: CASRHFGRDTEAFF. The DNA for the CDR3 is TGCGCCAGCAGGCATTTCGGGAGGGACACTGAAGCTTTCTTT.

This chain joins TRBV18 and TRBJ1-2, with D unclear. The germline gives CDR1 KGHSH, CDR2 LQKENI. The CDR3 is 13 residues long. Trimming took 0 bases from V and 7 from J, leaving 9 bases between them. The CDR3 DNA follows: TGTGCCAGCTCACCACCGTCCGAGAGTGGCTACACCTTC. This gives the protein CASSPPSESGYTF.

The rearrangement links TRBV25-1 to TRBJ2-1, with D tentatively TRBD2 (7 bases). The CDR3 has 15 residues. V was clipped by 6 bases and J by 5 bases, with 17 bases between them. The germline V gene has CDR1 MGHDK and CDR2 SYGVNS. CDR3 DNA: TGTGCCAGCAGCAAGGACCACGGGGGGCACAATGAGCAGTTCTTC. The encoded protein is CASSKDHGGHNEQFF.

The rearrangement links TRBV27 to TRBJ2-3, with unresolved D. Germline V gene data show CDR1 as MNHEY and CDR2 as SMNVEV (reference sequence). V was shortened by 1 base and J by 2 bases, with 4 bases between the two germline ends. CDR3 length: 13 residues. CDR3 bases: TGTGCCAGCAGTTTATTCCACACAGATACGCAGTATTTT. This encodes CASSLFHTDTQYF.

The CDR3 DNA is TGTGCCAGCAGCTTGTACAGGGGCCCCCTGAACACTGAAGCTTTCTTT. It encodes CASSLYRGPLNTEAFF. V usage is TRBV7-8 and J usage is TRBJ1-1, with 7 bases aligning to TRBD1. Germline CDR1 and CDR2: SGHVS and FQNEAQ. V gave up 3 bases and J gave up 0 bases; unmatched junction bases: 7. The CDR3 has 16 amino acids.

CDR3 in DNA: TGTGCCAGCACCCGCCGGACAGGTGAAGCTTTCTTT. Residues: CASTRRTGEAFF. The chain uses TRBV27 and TRBJ1-1; TRBD1 aligns across 7 bases. With V trimmed by 7 bases and J by 7 bases, 6 bases remained unmatched. The CDR3 is made up of 12 amino acids. Germline V gene data show CDR1 as MNHEY and CDR2 as SMNVEV (reference sequence).

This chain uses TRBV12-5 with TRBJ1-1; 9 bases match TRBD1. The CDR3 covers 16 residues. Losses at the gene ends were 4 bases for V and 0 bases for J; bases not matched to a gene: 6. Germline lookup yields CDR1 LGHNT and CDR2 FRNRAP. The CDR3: CASGYPGQGMNTEAFF. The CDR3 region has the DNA TGTGCTAGTGGTTACCCGGGACAGGGCATGAACACTGAAGCTTTCTTT.

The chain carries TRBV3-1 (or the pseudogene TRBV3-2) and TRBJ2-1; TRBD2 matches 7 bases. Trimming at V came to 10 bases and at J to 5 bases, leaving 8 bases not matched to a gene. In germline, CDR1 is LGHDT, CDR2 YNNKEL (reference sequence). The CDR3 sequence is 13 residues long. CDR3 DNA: TGTGCCATCGGGTGGGAGGGGCACAATGAGCAGTTCTTC. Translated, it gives CAIGWEGHNEQFF.

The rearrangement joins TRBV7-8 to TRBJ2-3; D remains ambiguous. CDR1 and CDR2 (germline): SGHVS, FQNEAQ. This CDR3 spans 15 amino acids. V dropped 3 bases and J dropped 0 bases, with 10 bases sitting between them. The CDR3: CASSFPGASTDTQYF. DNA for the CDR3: TGTGCCAGCAGCTTTCCCGGAGCTAGCACAGATACGCAGTATTTT.

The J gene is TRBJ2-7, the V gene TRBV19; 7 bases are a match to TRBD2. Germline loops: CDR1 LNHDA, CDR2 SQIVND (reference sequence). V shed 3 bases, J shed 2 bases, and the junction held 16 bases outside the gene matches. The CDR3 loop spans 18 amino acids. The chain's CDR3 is CASSIGGSVEGHAYEQYF. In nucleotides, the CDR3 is TGTGCCAGTAGTATCGGGGGGTCGGTAGAGGGTCACGCCTACGAGCAGTACTTC.